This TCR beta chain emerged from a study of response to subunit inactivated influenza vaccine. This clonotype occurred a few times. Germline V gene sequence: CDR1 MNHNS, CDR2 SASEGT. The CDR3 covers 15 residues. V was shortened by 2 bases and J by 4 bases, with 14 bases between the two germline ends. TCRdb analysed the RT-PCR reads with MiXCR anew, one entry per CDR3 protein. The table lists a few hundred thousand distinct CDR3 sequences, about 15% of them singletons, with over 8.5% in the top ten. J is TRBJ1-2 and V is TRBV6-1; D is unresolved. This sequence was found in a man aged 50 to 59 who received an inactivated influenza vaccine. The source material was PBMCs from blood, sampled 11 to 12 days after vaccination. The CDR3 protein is CASSENGGQLYGYTF. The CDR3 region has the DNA TGTGCCAGCAGTGAAAATGGAGGCCAGCTCTATGGCTACACCTTC.